What follows are 30 T cell receptor beta chains derived from one specimen sequenced in a study of CD8 T cells in ankylosing spondylitis. Study-wide findings and caveats: For ankylosing spondylitis blood, a TCR beta motif of seven to nine highly homologous variants appeared characteristic.

TCRdb reanalysed the 5' RACE reads using MiXCR and keeps one entry per CDR3 protein. The table records under 950,000 distinct CDR3 sequences, roughly 19% of them present only once. The antigens of these receptors remain unknown. The material sequenced was blood, either unsorted or a sorted T cell fraction (not recorded which). Receptor source: a male donor with ankylosing spondylitis.

This clonotype came up a few times. Given a much more abundant clone one base away, this may be a read error. The chain joins TRBV4-1 to TRBJ2-1, with TRBD2 matching 8 bases. The CDR3 is 15 residues long. Germline V gene lookup returns CDR1 MGHRA and CDR2 YSYEKL. The ends lost 0 bases at V and 4 bases at J; junction bases unmatched: 2. CDR3 DNA sequence: TGCGCCAGCAGCCAAGATAGCGGGGTGTACAATGAGCAGTTCTTC. Translation gives CASSQDSGVYNEQFF.

This clonotype was found many times. The chain recombines TRBV4-2 with TRBJ2-2, with D possibly matching TRBD1 (6 bases). Trimming took 0 bases from V and 3 from J, leaving 11 bases between them. Germline assignment: CDR1 LGHNA and CDR2 YNFKEQ. This CDR3 comprises 16 residues. The CDR3: CASSQDLGADTGELFF. The CDR3 coding sequence is TGTGCCAGCAGCCAAGATCTGGGGGCCGACACCGGGGAGCTGTTTTTT.

This clonotype has more than one count but fewer than ten. CDR3 DNA: TGTGCCAGCAGTTTAGGAGGGGGCGCGACAAACATTCAGTACTTC. Translation gives CASSLGGGATNIQYF. This chain connects TRBV12-3 or TRBV12-4 to TRBJ2-4; 7 bases map to TRBD1. Losses at the gene ends were 1 base for V and 6 bases for J; bases not matched to a gene: 6. The CDR3 sequence is 15 residues long.

The chain uses TRBV28 and TRBJ2-7; 9 positions match TRBD2. The CDR3 runs 15 residues. CDR1 is MDHEN and CDR2 is SYDVKM in the germline V gene. J gave up 2 bases and V 6 bases, and 8 bases lay outside the gene matches. The CDR3 here is CASRRIAGETYEQYF. As DNA, the CDR3 is TGTGCCAGCAGGAGAATAGCGGGAGAAACCTACGAGCAGTACTTC.

This chain joins TRBV3-1 and TRBJ1-6, with D possibly being TRBD1 (6 bases). Germline lookup yields CDR1 LGHDT and CDR2 YNNKEL (reference sequence). The CDR3 contains 16 residues. The V and J ends lost 1 base and 8 bases respectively, with 15 bases between them. DNA for the CDR3: TGTGCCAGCAGCCAAGCCGCAGGGACACCCTATTCACCCCTCCACTTT. As protein: CASSQAAGTPYSPLHF.

The chain combines TRBV30 with TRBJ1-5; D is uncertain. The length of the CDR3 is 14 residues. Germline-derived CDR1 and CDR2 are GTSNPN and SVGIG (reference sequence). With 7 bases removed from V and 4 bases from J, the gap between germline ends came to 17 bases. The CDR3 DNA reads TGTGCCTTCACAACAGCAGATACGAATCAGCCCCAGCATTTT. Translating gives CAFTTADTNQPQHF.

This clonotype was counted a few times. The chain carries TRBV5-5 and TRBJ2-1; 9 bases map to TRBD2. The CDR3 covers 14 residues. CDR1 and CDR2 (germline): SGHKS, YYEKEE (reference sequence). Losses at the gene ends were 6 bases for V and 7 bases for J; bases not matched to a gene: 8. The CDR3 protein is CASTAASGMNEQFF. CDR3 DNA sequence: TGTGCCAGCACCGCGGCTAGCGGGATGAATGAGCAGTTCTTC.

V is TRBV28 and J is TRBJ1-2; 12 positions match TRBD1. Germline lookup yields CDR1 MDHEN and CDR2 SYDVKM. V gave up 7 bases and J gave up 3 bases; unmatched junction bases: 6. CDR3 length equals 15 residues. The CDR3 loop is CASTDGTGGHYGYTF. CDR3 sequence (DNA): TGTGCCAGCACCGACGGGACAGGGGGCCACTATGGCTACACCTTC.

The table lists this clonotype with a few counts. V and J are TRBV29-1 and TRBJ1-4; D perhaps matches TRBD1 (5 bases). Germline loops: CDR1 SQVTM, CDR2 ANQGSEA. The CDR3 is made up of 14 amino acids. Between the trimmed V and J ends, which lost 6 bases and 0 bases, there was a span of 11 bases. CDR3 protein: CSVTGVTTNEKLFF. Written as DNA, the CDR3 is TGCAGCGTCACGGGGGTGACAACTAATGAAAAACTGTTTTTT. Using reference TRBV29-1 and TRBJ1-4 for the parts outside the CDR3, the full variable domain is SAVISQKPSRDICQRGTSLTIQCQVDSQVTMMFWYRQQPGQSLTLIATANQGSEATYESGFVIDKFPISRPNLTFSTLTVSNMSPEDSSIYLCSVTGVTTNEKLFFGSGTQLSVL.

There are many counts of this clonotype. The chain employs TRBV12-3 or TRBV12-4 and TRBJ1-5; D unclear. The CDR3 contains 12 residues. Trimming removed 5 bases at V and 0 bases at J, with 2 bases between. The CDR3 loop reads CASSISNQPQHF. The CDR3 nucleotides read TGTGCCAGCAGTATTAGCAATCAGCCCCAGCATTTT.

The chain links TRBV6-1 to TRBJ2-3, with 11 positions matching TRBD2. The CDR3 totals 17 residues. Losses at the gene ends were 0 bases for V and 4 bases for J; bases not matched to a gene: 6. In germline, CDR1 is MNHNS, CDR2 SASEGT. The CDR3 nucleotides are TGTGCCAGCAGTGAAGCCCCTAGCGGGAGGACTCCAGATACGCAGTATTTT. It translates to CASSEAPSGRTPDTQYF.

This clonotype was counted between two and nine times. The chain employs TRBV29-1 and TRBJ2-5; TRBD1 matches 9 bases. The trim removed 8 bases at V and 4 bases at J, leaving 11 bases unmatched. The CDR3 spans 14 residues. From germline, CDR1 is SQVTM and CDR2 ANQGSEA. The CDR3 spells CSYTGQGLVETQYF. The CDR3 nucleotides read TGCAGCTACACGGGACAGGGATTAGTAGAGACCCAGTACTTC. Together with reference TRBV29-1 and TRBJ2-5, the CDR3 gives the full variable domain: SAVISQKPSRDICQRGTSLTIQCQVDSQVTMMFWYRQQPGQSLTLIATANQGSEATYESGFVIDKFPISRPNLTFSTLTVSNMSPEDSSIYLCSYTGQGLVETQYFGPGTRLLVL.

This clonotype was recorded only once. The chain employs TRBV7-9 and TRBJ1-2, with TRBD1 matching 8 bases. Trimming at V came to 1 base and at J to 8 bases, leaving 6 bases not matched to a gene. In germline, CDR1 is SEHNR, CDR2 FQNEAQ (reference sequence). The CDR3 length is 14 residues. The CDR3 DNA reads TGTGCCAGCAGCTTAGGTGGACAGGGCCAGGGCTACACCTTC. Protein: CASSLGGQGQGYTF.

This clonotype came up a few times. The rearrangement uses TRBV20-1 and TRBJ2-5; perhaps TRBD1 as D (5 bases). This CDR3 region has 14 residues. The germline CDR1 and CDR2 sequences are DFQATT and SNEGSKA (reference sequence). The ends were cut back, 1 base at V and 2 bases at J, with 11 bases in the middle. The CDR3 protein is CSARARTSQETQYF. Written as DNA, the CDR3 is TGCAGTGCTAGAGCTCGGACAAGTCAAGAGACCCAGTACTTC.

The CDR3 region is CASSYGGGSYNSPLHF. For the CDR3, the DNA is TGTGCCAGCAGTTATGGGGGTGGCTCCTATAATTCACCCCTCCACTTT. The chain has TRBV6-5 and TRBJ1-6; D perhaps matches TRBD1 (5 bases). Trimming took 3 bases from V and 0 from J, leaving 9 bases between them. CDR3 length: 16 residues. Germline lookup yields CDR1 MNHEY and CDR2 SVGAGI.

The chain couples TRBV4-2 to TRBJ2-7; D ambiguous. Germline assignment: CDR1 LGHNA and CDR2 YNFKEQ. This CDR3 region has 14 residues. V lost 0 bases to trimming and J lost 7 bases, with 13 bases between them. The DNA for the CDR3 is TGTGCCAGCAGCCAAGATCCCGGCGTTGGTGAGCAGTACTTC. Protein sequence: CASSQDPGVGEQYF.

The chain has TRBV5-1 and TRBJ2-1, with TRBD1 matching over 10 bases. The germline V gene has CDR1 SGHRS and CDR2 YFSETQ. After removal of 3 bases from V and 8 bases from J, the junction contained 2 bases not matched to a gene. This CDR3 is built from 13 residues. The CDR3 spells CASSYGTGDEQFF. CDR3 DNA sequence: TGCGCCAGCAGCTACGGGACAGGGGATGAGCAGTTCTTC.

The table lists this clonotype with a few counts. The chain links TRBV20-1 to TRBJ1-1; 10 bases align to TRBD1. The CDR3 is 13 amino acids. The V and J ends lost 5 bases and 5 bases, in that order; junction bases with no gene match: 5. Germline-derived CDR1 and CDR2 are DFQATT and SNEGSKA (reference sequence). CDR3 loop: CSAGTGVSTEAFF. For the CDR3, the DNA is TGCAGTGCTGGGACAGGGGTTTCGACTGAAGCTTTCTTT.

The chain carries TRBV12-3 or TRBV12-4 and TRBJ2-7; 11 bases are shared with TRBD2. This CDR3 region has 14 residues. V gave up 5 bases and J gave up 2 bases; unmatched junction bases: 2. The CDR3 reads CASSTLAGAYEQYF. In nucleotides, the CDR3 is TGTGCCAGCAGTACACTAGCGGGGGCCTACGAGCAGTACTTC.

The J gene is TRBJ1-2, the V gene TRBV13, with D uncertain. This CDR3 comprises 13 residues. Trimming took 3 bases from V and 4 from J, leaving 9 bases between them. CDR1 is PRHDT, CDR2 FYEKMQ, per germline (reference sequence). The CDR3 loop reads CASSFEGIYGYTF. CDR3 nucleotides: TGTGCCAGCAGCTTCGAGGGTATCTATGGCTACACCTTC.

V gene TRBV6-1 combines with J gene TRBJ1-4, with 7 bases identical to TRBD1. The V and J ends lost 10 bases and 3 bases, in that order; junction bases with no gene match: 5. CDR1 MNHNS and CDR2 SASEGT come from the germline V gene. The CDR3 runs to 13 residues. CDR3 in DNA: TGTGCCATCCTTGGGACAGCTAATGAAAAACTGTTTTTT. Translating it yields CAILGTANEKLFF.

The genes are TRBV2 and TRBJ2-7; a possible D gene is TRBD2 (5 bases). The CDR3 totals 13 residues. V was trimmed by 0 bases and J by 8 bases, leaving 11 bases between them. The germline CDR1 and CDR2 sequences are SNHLY and FYNNEI. CDR3: CASSEAQAGQQYF. As DNA, the CDR3 is TGTGCCAGCAGTGAAGCGCAGGCGGGCCAGCAGTACTTC.

This clonotype was detected a few times. The chain recombines TRBV7-9 with TRBJ2-1; 11 bases are a match to TRBD2. After removal of 4 bases from V and 8 bases from J, the junction contained 13 bases not matched to a gene. The CDR3 is 17 amino acids. Germline CDR1 and CDR2: SEHNR and FQNEAQ (reference sequence). CDR3 bases: TGTGCCAGCAGCTCCCGGGTTAGCGGGGGGGCCGGCTATGAGCAGTTCTTC. The encoded protein is CASSSRVSGGAGYEQFF.

The chain joins TRBV1 to TRBJ2-1; TRBD2 was called by the table and not checked on the DNA. TRBV1 is described as a pseudogene. The CDR3 has 18 amino acids. The CDR3 region is CTSSPRGKTSTSYNEQFF. As DNA, the CDR3 is TGCACCAGCAGCCCAAGAGGGAAGACTAGTACGAGTTACAATGAGCAGTTCTTC.

This clonotype turned up a few times. The chain couples TRBV7-3 to TRBJ2-1, with TRBD2 matching 10 bases. This CDR3 has 13 residues. The germline CDR1 and CDR2 sequences are SGHTA and FQGTGA. V lost 9 bases to trimming and J lost 8 bases; unmatched junction nucleotides: 7. Here the CDR3 DNA reads TGTGCCAGTAGAGCGGGGGGGCAGGATGAGCAGTTCTTC. Translating it yields CASRAGGQDEQFF.

This clonotype has more than one count but fewer than ten. The V gene is TRBV20-1, the J gene TRBJ2-3, with a possible D match to TRBD1 (5 bases). This CDR3 spans 14 amino acids. With 5 bases removed from V and 2 bases from J, the gap between germline ends came to 14 bases. The germline CDR1 and CDR2 sequences are DFQATT and SNEGSKA (reference sequence). In DNA form, the CDR3 reads TGCAGTGCTGGCCTGACAGACTTCACAGATACGCAGTATTTT. It yields the protein CSAGLTDFTDTQYF.

The rearrangement joins TRBV4-1 to TRBJ1-1, with TRBD1 matching 7 bases. Germline lookup yields CDR1 MGHRA and CDR2 YSYEKL. The CDR3 covers 14 residues. J was trimmed by 5 bases and V by 1 base; bases with no gene match: 4. The CDR3, as DNA: TGCGCCAGCAGCCAAGTGACAGGGTGGACTGAAGCTTTCTTT. Amino acid sequence: CASSQVTGWTEAFF.

The CDR3 coding sequence is TGCAGCGTCACAGTCCCCTACGAGCAGTACTTC. Its protein product is CSVTVPYEQYF. This chain connects TRBV29-1 to TRBJ2-7, with D hard to call. V lost 6 bases to trimming and J lost 2 bases, with 8 bases between them. CDR1 is SQVTM and CDR2 is ANQGSEA in the germline V gene. The CDR3 covers 11 residues.

This chain joins TRBV12-3 or TRBV12-4 and TRBJ1-2; 9 nucleotides agree with TRBD1. The CDR3 consists of 16 residues. V gave up 3 bases and J gave up 6 bases; unmatched junction bases: 11. DNA of the CDR3: TGTGCCAGCAGTTTTGGGACAGGGCTAGGGAAAAATGGCTACACCTTC. It yields the protein CASSFGTGLGKNGYTF.

This clonotype was recorded a few times. The rearrangement links TRBV11-2 to TRBJ2-7; no clear D. Trimming removed 8 bases from V and 2 bases from J, with 13 bases in between. The CDR3 consists of 13 residues. Germline V lookup: CDR1 SGHAT, CDR2 FQNNGV. The CDR3 nucleotides read TGTGCCAGCGGCTCAAATTGGGCCTACGAGCAGTACTTC. Amino acids: CASGSNWAYEQYF. Full variable domain (remainder filled in from reference TRBV11-2 and TRBJ2-7): EAGVAQSPRYKIIEKRQSVAFWCNPISGHATLYWYQQILGQGPKLLIQFQNNGVVDDSQLPKDRFSAERLKGVDSTLKIQPAKLEDSAVYLCASGSNWAYEQYFGPGTRLTVT.